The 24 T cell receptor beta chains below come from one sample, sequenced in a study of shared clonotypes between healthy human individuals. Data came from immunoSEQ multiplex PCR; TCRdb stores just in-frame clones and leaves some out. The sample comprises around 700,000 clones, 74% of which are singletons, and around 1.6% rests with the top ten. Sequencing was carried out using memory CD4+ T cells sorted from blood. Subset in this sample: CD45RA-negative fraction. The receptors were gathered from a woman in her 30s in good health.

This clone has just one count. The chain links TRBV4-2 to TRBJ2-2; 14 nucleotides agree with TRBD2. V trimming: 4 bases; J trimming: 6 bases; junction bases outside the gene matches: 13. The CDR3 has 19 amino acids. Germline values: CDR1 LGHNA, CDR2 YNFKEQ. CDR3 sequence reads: CASSLEGLAGDSTPGELFF. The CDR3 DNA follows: TGTGCCAGCAGCCTAGAGGGACTAGCGGGAGATTCTACCCCCGGGGAGCTGTTTTTT.

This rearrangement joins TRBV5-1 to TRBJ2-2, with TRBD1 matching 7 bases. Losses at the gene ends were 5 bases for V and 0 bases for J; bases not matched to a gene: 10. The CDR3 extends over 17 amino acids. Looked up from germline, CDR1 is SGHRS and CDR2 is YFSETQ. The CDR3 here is CASSQHLRGTNTGELFF. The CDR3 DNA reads TGCGCCAGCAGTCAACACCTCAGGGGGACGAACACCGGGGAGCTGTTTTTT.

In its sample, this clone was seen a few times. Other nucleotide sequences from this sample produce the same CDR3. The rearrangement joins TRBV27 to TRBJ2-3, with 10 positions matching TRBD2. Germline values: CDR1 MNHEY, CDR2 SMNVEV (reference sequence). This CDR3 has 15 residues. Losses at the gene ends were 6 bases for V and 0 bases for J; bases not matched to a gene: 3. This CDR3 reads CASSLTSGSTDTQYF. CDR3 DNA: TGTGCCAGCAGCTTGACTAGCGGGAGCACAGATACGCAGTATTTT.

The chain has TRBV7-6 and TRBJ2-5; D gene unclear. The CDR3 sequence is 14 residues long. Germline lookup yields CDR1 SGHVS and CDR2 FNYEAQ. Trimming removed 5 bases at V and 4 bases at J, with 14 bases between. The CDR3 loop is CASSPNPPPETQYF. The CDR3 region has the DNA TGTGCCAGCAGCCCCAATCCGCCCCCAGAGACCCAGTACTTC.

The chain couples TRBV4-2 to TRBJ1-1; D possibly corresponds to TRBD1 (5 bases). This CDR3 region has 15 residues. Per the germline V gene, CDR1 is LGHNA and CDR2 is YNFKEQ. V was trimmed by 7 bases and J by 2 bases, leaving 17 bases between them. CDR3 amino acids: CASTHMGGTNTEAFF. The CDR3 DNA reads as TGTGCCAGCACTCATATGGGAGGGACTAACACTGAAGCTTTCTTT.

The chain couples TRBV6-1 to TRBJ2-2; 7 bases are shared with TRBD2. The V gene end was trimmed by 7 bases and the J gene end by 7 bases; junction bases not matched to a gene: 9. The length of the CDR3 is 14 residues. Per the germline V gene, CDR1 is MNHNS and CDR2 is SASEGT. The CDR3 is CASINEGGDGELFF. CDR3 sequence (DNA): TGTGCCAGCATAAACGAGGGAGGGGACGGGGAGCTGTTTTTT.

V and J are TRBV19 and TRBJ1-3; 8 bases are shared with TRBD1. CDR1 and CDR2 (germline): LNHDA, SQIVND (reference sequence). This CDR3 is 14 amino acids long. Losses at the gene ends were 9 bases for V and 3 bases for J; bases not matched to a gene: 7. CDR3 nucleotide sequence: TGTGCCAGCGCGGACAGGGAGTTTGGAAACACCATATATTTT. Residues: CASADREFGNTIYF.

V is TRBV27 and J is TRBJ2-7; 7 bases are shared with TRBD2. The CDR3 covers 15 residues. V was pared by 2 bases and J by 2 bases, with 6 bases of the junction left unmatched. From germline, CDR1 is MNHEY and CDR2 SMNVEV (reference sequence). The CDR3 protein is CASSLRGVDTYEQYF. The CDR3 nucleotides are TGTGCCAGCAGTTTACGGGGGGTTGATACCTACGAGCAGTACTTC.

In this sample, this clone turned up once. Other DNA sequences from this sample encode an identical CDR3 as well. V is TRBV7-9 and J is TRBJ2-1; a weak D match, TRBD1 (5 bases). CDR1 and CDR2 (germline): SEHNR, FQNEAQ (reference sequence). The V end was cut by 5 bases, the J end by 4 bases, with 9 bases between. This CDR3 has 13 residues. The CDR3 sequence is CASSPGIYNEQFF. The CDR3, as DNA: TGTGCCAGCAGCCCAGGGATTTACAATGAGCAGTTCTTC.

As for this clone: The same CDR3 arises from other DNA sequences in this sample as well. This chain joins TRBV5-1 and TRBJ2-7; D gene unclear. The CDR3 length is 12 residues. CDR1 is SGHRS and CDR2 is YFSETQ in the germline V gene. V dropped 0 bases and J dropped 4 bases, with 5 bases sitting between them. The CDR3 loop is CASSLDRYEQYF. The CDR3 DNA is TGCGCCAGCAGCTTGGACAGATACGAGCAGTACTTC.

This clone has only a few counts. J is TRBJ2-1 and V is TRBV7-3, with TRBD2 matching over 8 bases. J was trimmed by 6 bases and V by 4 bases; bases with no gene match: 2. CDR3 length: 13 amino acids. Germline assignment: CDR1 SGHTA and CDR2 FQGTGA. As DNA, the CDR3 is TGTGCCAGCAGCTGGGCGGGAGGCAATGAGCAGTTCTTC. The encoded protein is CASSWAGGNEQFF.

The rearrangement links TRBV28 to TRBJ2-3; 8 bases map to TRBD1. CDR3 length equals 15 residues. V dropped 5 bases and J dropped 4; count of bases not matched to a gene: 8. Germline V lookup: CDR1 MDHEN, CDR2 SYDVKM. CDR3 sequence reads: CASSPGTGPPDTQYF. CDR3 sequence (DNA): TGTGCCAGCAGTCCCGGGACAGGACCTCCAGATACGCAGTATTTT.

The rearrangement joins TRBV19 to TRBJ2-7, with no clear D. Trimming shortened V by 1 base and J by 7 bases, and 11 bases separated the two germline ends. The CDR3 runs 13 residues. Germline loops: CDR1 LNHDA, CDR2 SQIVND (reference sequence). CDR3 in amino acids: CASSIGPTEEQYF. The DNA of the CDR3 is TGTGCCAGTAGTATAGGACCGACGGAGGAGCAGTACTTC.

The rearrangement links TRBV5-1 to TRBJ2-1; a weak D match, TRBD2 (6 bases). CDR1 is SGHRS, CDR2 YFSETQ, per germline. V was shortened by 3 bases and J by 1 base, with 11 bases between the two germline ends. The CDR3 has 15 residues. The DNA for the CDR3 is TGCGCCAGCAGCTGGGGACTGGAATCCTACAATGAGCAGTTCTTC. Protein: CASSWGLESYNEQFF.

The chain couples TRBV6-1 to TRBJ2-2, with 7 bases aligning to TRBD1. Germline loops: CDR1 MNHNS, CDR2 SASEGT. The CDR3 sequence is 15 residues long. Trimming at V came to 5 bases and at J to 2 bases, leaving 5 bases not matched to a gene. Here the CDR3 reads CASSLDRVNTGELFF. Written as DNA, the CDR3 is TGTGCCAGCAGTCTAGACAGGGTTAACACCGGGGAGCTGTTTTTT.

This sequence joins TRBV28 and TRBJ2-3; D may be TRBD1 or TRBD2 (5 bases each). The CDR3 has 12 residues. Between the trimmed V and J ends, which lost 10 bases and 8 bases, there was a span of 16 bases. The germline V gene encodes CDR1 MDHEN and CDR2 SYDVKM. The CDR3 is CATGTDVATQYF. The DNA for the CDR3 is TGTGCCACCGGGACCGACGTTGCTACGCAGTATTTT.

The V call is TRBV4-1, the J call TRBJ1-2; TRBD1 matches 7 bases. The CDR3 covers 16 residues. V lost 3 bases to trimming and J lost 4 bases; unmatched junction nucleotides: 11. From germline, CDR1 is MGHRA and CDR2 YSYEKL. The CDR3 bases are TGCGCCAGCAGCCAGGGGACAGCCTCGGGGACCTATGGCTACACCTTC. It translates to CASSQGTASGTYGYTF.

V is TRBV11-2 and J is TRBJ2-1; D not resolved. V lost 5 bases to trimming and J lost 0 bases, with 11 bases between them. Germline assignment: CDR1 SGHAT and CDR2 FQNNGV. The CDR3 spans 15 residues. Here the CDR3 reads CASSRGASSYNEQFF. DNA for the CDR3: TGTGCCAGCAGCCGTGGCGCGAGCTCCTACAATGAGCAGTTCTTC.

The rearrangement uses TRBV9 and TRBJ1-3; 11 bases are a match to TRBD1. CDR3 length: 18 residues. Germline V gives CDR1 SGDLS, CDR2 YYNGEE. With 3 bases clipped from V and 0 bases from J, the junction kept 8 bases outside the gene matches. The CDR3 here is CASSERTGGTFSGNTIYF. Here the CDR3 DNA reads TGTGCCAGCAGCGAGAGGACAGGGGGCACTTTCTCTGGAAACACCATATATTTT.

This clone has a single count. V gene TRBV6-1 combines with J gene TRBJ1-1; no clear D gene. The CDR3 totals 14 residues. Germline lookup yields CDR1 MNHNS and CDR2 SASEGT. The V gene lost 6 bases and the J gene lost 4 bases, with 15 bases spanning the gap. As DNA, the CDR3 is TGTGCCAGCAGATTCCTCCATGGGTCCACTGAAGCTTTCTTT. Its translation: CASRFLHGSTEAFF.

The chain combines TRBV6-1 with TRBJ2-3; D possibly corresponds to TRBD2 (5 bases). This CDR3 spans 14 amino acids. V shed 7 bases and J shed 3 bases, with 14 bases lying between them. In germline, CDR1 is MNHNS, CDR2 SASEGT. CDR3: CASNRGVATDTQYF. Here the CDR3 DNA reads TGTGCCAGCAACCGGGGAGTAGCAACAGATACGCAGTATTTT.

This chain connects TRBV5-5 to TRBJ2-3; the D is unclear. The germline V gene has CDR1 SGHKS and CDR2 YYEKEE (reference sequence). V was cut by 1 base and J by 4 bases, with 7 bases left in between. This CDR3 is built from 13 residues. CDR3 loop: CASSLPGADTQYF. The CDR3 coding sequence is TGTGCCAGCAGCTTGCCCGGCGCAGATACGCAGTATTTT.

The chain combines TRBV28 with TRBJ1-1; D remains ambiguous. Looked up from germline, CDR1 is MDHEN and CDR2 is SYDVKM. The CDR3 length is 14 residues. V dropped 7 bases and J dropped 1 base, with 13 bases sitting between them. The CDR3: CASTLGGRNTEAFF. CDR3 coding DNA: TGTGCCAGCACTTTGGGTGGGCGGAACACTGAAGCTTTCTTT.

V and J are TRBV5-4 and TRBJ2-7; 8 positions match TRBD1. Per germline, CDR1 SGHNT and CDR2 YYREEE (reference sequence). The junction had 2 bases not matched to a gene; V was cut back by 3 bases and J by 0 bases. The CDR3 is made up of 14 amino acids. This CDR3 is CASSSQGASYEQYF. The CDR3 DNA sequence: TGTGCCAGCAGCTCGCAGGGGGCCTCCTACGAGCAGTACTTC.